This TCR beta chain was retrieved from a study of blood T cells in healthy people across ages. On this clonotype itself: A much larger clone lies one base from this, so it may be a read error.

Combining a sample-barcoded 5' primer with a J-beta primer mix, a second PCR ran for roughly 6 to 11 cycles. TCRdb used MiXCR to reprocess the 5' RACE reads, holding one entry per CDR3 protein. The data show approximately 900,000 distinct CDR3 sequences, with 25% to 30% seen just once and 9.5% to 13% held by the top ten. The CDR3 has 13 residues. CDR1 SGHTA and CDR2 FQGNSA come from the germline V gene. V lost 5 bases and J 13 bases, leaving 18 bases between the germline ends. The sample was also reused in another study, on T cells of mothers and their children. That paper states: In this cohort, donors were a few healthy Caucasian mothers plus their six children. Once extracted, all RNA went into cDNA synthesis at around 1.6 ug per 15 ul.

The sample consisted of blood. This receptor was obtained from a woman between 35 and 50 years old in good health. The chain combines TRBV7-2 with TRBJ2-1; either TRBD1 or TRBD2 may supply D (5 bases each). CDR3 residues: CASSRGTQETQFF. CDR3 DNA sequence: TGTGCCAGCAGCCGAGGGACCCAAGAGACCCAGTTCTTC.